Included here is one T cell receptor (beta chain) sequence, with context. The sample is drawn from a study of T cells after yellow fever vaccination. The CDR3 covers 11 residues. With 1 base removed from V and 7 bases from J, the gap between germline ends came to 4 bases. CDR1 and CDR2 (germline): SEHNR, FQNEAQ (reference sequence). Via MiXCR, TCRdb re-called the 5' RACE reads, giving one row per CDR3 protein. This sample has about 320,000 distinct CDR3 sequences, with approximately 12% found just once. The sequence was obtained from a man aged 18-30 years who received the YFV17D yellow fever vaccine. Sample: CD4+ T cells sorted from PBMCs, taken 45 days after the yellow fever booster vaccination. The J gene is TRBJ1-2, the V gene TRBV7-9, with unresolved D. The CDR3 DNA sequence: TGTGCCAGCAGCTTAGAAACTGGCTACACCTTC. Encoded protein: CASSLETGYTF. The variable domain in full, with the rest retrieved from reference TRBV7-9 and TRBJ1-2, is DTGVSQNPRHKITKRGQNVTFRCDPISEHNRLYWYRQTLGQGPEFLTYFQNEAQLEKSRLLSDRFSAERPKGSFSTLEIQRTEQGDSAMYLCASSLETGYTFGSGTRLTVV.